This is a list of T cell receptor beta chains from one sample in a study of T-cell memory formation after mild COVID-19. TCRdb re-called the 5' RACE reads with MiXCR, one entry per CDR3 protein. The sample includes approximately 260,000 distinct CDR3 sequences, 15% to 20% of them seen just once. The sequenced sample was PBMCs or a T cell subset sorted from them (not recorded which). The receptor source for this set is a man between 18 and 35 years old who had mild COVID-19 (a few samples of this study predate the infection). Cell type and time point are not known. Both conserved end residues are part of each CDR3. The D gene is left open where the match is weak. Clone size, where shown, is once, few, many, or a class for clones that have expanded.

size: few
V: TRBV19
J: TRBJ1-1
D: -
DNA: TGTGCCAGTAGTATAGGCAGTCCGAACACTGAAGCTTTCTTT
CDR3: CASSIGSPNTEAFF

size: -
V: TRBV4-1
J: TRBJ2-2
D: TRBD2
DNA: TGCGCCAGCAGCCACCATAGCGGGGTGGCCGGGGAGCTGTTTTTT
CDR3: CASSHHSGVAGELFF

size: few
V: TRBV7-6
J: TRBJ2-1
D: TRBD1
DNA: TGTGCCAGCAGCGCCCGGGACAGGGGATGGAATGAGCAGTTCTTC
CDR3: CASSARDRGWNEQFF

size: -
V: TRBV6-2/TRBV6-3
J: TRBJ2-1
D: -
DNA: TGTGCCAGCAGTTACCCTCCTAATGAGCAGTTCTTC
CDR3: CASSYPPNEQFF

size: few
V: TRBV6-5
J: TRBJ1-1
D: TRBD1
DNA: TGTGCCAGCAGTCAGGGGGACGGAGCGAACACTGAAGCTTTCTTT
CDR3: CASSQGDGANTEAFF

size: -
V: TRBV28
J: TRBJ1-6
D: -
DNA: TGTGCCAGCAACTTGGCCGGGACCGCACTGATACCCCTCCACTTT
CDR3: CASNLAGTALIPLHF

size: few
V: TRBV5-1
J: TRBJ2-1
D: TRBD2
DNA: TGCGCCAGCAGCAGGGGACTAGCGGATTACAATGAGCAGTTCTTC
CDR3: CASSRGLADYNEQFF

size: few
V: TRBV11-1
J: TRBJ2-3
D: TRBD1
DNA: TGTGCCAGCAGCTCCCCACCCGACAGGGGGATCAGCACAGATACGCAGTATTTT
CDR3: CASSSPPDRGISTDTQYF

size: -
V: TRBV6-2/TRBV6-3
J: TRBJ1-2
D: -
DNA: TGTGCCAGCAAACAAGGGCGAATCTATGGCTACACCTTC
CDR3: CASKQGRIYGYTF

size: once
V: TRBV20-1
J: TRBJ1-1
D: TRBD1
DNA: TGCAGTGCTAGGACAGGGGGCAACACTGAAGCTTTCTTT
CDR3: CSARTGGNTEAFF